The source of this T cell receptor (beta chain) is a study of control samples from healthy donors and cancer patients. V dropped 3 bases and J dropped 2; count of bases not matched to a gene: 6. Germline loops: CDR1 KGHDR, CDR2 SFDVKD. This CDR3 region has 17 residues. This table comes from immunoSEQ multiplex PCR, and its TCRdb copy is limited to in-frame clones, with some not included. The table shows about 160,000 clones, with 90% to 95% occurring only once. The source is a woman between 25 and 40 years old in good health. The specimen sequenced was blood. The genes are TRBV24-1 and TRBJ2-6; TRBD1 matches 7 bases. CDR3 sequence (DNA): TGTGCCACCAGTGATCCCGAGACAGGGCCTGGGGCCAACGTCCTGACTTTC. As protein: CATSDPETGPGANVLTF.